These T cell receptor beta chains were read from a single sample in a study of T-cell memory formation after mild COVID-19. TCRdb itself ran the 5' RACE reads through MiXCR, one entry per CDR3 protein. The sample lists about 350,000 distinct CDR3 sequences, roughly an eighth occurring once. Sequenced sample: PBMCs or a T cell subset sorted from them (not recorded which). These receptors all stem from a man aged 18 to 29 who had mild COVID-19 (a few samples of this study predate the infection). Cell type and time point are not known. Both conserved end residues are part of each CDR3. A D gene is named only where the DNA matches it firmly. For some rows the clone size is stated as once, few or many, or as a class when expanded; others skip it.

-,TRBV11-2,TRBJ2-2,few,TGTGCCAGCAGCCCCCACCCGAACACCGGGGAGCTGTTTTTT,CASSPHPNTGELFF
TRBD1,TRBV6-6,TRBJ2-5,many,TGTGCCAGCAGTGACCGGGACAGATACCAAGAGACCCAGTACTTC,CASSDRDRYQETQYF
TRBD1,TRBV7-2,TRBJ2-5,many,TGTGCCAGCAGCGCCACCGGGACAGGGCTGACCCAGTACTTC,CASSATGTGLTQYF
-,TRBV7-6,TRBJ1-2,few,TGTGCCAGCAGCTCCGGGACGCTCTATGGCTACACCTTC,CASSSGTLYGYTF
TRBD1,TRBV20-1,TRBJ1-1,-,TGCAGTGCTAGAGTTGCAGGGGGTCAGGACACTGAAGCTTTCTTT,CSARVAGGQDTEAFF
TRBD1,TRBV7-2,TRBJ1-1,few,TGTGCCAGCAGCCCTGGGACAGGGTTTAGGGCTGAAGCTTTCTTT,CASSPGTGFRAEAFF
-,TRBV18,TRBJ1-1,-,TGTGCCAGCTCACCACTAACTGGGGAGAACACTGAAGCTTTCTTT,CASSPLTGENTEAFF
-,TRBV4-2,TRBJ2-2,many,TGTGCCAGCAGCCAAGCCACACAGGGAGAGGCGAACACCGGGGAGCTGTTTTTT,CASSQATQGEANTGELFF
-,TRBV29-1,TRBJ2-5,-,TGCAGCGGGGAGAAACGGGAGACCCAGTACTTC,CSGEKRETQYF
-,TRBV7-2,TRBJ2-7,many,TGTGCCAGCAGCTTAGCGGGGAGCTACGAGCAGTACTTC,CASSLAGSYEQYF
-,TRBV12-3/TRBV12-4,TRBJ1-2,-,TGTGCCAGCAGTTATTTGTATGACGGACCGGGGACCTTC,CASSYLYDGPGTF
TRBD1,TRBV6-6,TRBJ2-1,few,TGTGCCAGCAGTTATTCCGGGACAGGAATTTTTGAGCAGTTCTTC,CASSYSGTGIFEQFF
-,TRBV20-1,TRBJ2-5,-,TGCAGTGCGCAACCCGTAGGACAAGAGACCCAGTACTTC,CSAQPVGQETQYF
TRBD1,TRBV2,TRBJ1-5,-,TGTGCCAGCAGGACAGGGTCGTTTAGTCAGCCCCAGCATTTT,CASRTGSFSQPQHF
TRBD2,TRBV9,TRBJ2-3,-,TGTGCCAGCAGCGAGGGGACTAGTTTAGCGCAGTATTTT,CASSEGTSLAQYF
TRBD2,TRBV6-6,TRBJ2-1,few,TGTGCCAGCACCCAAAGCGGGGGCGTCTACAATGAGCAGTTCTTC,CASTQSGGVYNEQFF
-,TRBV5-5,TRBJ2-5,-,TGTGCCAGCAGCACCATCCTGAGGGTAGAACTCCAAGAGACCCAGTACTTC,CASSTILRVELQETQYF
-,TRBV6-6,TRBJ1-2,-,TGTGCCAGCAGTAACAGGGTGTATGGCTACACCTTC,CASSNRVYGYTF
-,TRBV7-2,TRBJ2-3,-,TGTGCCAGCAGCCCTGGGGGGGCCCAAGATACGCAGTATTTT,CASSPGGAQDTQYF
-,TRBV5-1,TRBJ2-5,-,TGCGCCAGCAGGGGGGTCGGCGGAGAGACCCAGTACTTC,CASRGVGGETQYF
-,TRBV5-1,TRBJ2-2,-,TGCGCCAGCGAGGTACAGGGGAACACCGGGGAGCTGTTTTTT,CASEVQGNTGELFF
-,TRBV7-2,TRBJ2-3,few,TGTGCCAGCAGAGAAGGGCTGTACCGCACAGATACGCAGTATTTT,CASREGLYRTDTQYF
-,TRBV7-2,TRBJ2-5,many,TGTGCCAGCAGCTTAGTTACCGGGCCCCAAGAGACCCAGTACTTC,CASSLVTGPQETQYF
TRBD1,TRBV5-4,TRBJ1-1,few,TGTGCCAGCAGCTTGGCAGGGGGCGCCGGACCTGAAGCTTTCTTT,CASSLAGGAGPEAFF
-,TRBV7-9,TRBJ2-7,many,TGTGCCAGCAAAGGTCTGAAGGGGGACTCCTACGAGCAGTACTTC,CASKGLKGDSYEQYF
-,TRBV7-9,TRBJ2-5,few,TGTGCCAGCAGCCACCCTCTCGGAAGGCAAGAGACCCAGTACTTC,CASSHPLGRQETQYF
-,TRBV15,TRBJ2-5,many,TGTGCCACCAGCAGAGATCGGCGGCCCCAAGAGACCCAGTACTTC,CATSRDRRPQETQYF
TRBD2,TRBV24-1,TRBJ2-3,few,TGTGCCACCAGTGGTCTAGCGGGGGGCACAGATACGCAGTATTTT,CATSGLAGGTDTQYF
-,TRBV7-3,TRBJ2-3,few,TGTGCCAGCAGCTCCGCCCTGACTACAGATACGCAGTATTTT,CASSSALTTDTQYF
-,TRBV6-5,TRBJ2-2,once,TGTGCCAGCAGTTACAGGGGGGTGGCAACCGGGGAGCTGTTTTTT,CASSYRGVATGELFF
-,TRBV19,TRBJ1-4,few,TGTGCCAGTAGTCGTGACTGGGGAGGGCGAAAGGAAAAACTGTTTTTT,CASSRDWGGRKEKLFF
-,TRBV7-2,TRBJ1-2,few,TGTGCCAGCAGCTTAGAACCAGGCTTCGGCTATGGCTACACCTTC,CASSLEPGFGYGYTF